The 13 T cell receptor beta chains below come from one sample, sequenced in a study of beta chain features in type 1 diabetes. Isolated RNA was reverse transcribed in full, so expressed TCRB transcripts were sequenced. The data were produced by immunoSEQ multiplex PCR, yet TCRdb's version contains in-frame clones alone and is incomplete. The table records 350,000 to 450,000 clones, about 14% of them present only once. Sample: naive CD4+ T cells from blood. These receptors originate from a young woman in good health.

This rearrangement joins TRBV30 to TRBJ1-1; no definite D call. The CDR3 has 13 amino acids. Between the trimmed V and J ends, which lost 2 bases and 6 bases, there was a span of 13 bases. Germline CDR1 GTSNPN, CDR2 SVGIG (reference sequence). This CDR3 reads CAWSPITFSEAFF. The CDR3 DNA sequence: TGTGCCTGGAGTCCCATCACATTCTCTGAAGCTTTCTTT.

The CDR3 loop is CATSRGRGRWGEQYF. In nucleotides, the CDR3 is TGTGCCACCAGCAGAGGCAGGGGGCGTTGGGGCGAGCAGTACTTC. The chain employs TRBV15 and TRBJ2-5; 8 nucleotides align to TRBD1. With the DNA end fitting TRBJ2-7 better, the J assignment may be wrong. The length of the CDR3 is 15 residues. CDR1 LNHNV and CDR2 YYDKDF come from the germline V gene (reference sequence).

The chain combines TRBV30 with TRBJ2-5, with a weak D call TRBD2 (5 bases). Germline CDR1 GTSNPN, CDR2 SVGIG (reference sequence). The CDR3 has 12 amino acids. Trimming took 4 bases from V and 2 from J, leaving 8 bases between them. CDR3 sequence (DNA): TGTGCCTGGAACCCGGGACAAGAGACCCAGTACTTC. Its translation: CAWNPGQETQYF.

A remark on this clone: This specimen includes other DNA sequences encoding the same CDR3. The chain carries TRBV5-1 and TRBJ1-5, with D possibly TRBD1 on 5 matching bases. Trimming left V 0 bases short and J 0 bases short, with 7 bases between. Per the germline V gene, CDR1 is SGHRS and CDR2 is YFSETQ. The CDR3 is 15 residues long. The DNA for the CDR3 is TGCGCCAGCAGCTTGGCAGGGAATAGCAATCAGCCCCAGCATTTT. The encoded protein is CASSLAGNSNQPQHF.

The J gene is TRBJ2-1, the V gene TRBV4-3; 9 bases agree with TRBD2. The CDR3 runs to 16 residues. In germline, CDR1 is LGHNA, CDR2 YSLEER. V lost 0 bases to trimming and J lost 4 bases; unmatched junction nucleotides: 4. CDR3 sequence reads: CASSQEGTSGYNEQFF. The CDR3, as DNA: TGCGCCAGCAGCCAAGAAGGAACTAGCGGGTACAATGAGCAGTTCTTC.

This clone was recorded a few times. V is TRBV15 and J is TRBJ2-7, with D possibly matching TRBD2 (5 bases). The CDR3 runs 12 residues. Looked up from germline, CDR1 is LNHNV and CDR2 is YYDKDF (reference sequence). Trimming shortened V by 6 bases and J by 4 bases, and 10 bases separated the two germline ends. The CDR3 region has the DNA TGTGCCACCAGTAAATCGGGGTACGAGCAGTACTTC. Its translation: CATSKSGYEQYF.

The CDR3 spells CASSDPSDSLHEKLFF. As DNA, the CDR3 is TGTGCCAGCAGCGACCCGTCGGACAGTCTTCATGAAAAACTGTTTTTT. This sequence joins TRBV6-6 and TRBJ1-4; D possibly corresponds to TRBD1 (6 bases). The V gene's germline CDR1 is MNHNY and CDR2 SVGAGI (reference sequence). Between the trimmed V and J ends, which lost 6 bases and 6 bases, there was a span of 20 bases. This CDR3 contains 16 residues.

V and J are TRBV7-9 and TRBJ2-7; 7 positions agree with TRBD2. Germline V gene data show CDR1 as SEHNR and CDR2 as FQNEAQ (reference sequence). With 5 bases clipped from V and 6 bases from J, the junction kept 13 bases outside the gene matches. The CDR3 is 15 amino acids. The CDR3 here is CASSPGGTTSGEQYF. CDR3 bases: TGTGCCAGCAGCCCCGGAGGGACTACTTCTGGCGAGCAGTACTTC.

V and J are TRBV29-1 and TRBJ1-2, with D perhaps matching TRBD1 (5 bases). Germline V gives CDR1 SQVTM, CDR2 ANQGSEA. V was pared by 4 bases and J by 7 bases, with 25 bases between. The CDR3 extends over 16 amino acids. CDR3 coding DNA: TGCAGCGTTGGAATTACGAAGGCAGGGTCTTCATTTGGCTACACCTTC. It encodes CSVGITKAGSSFGYTF.

This clone was seen a few times. The gene calls are TRBV30 and TRBJ1-5; 7 bases are a match to TRBD1. V trimming: 3 bases; J trimming: 0 bases; junction bases outside the gene matches: 11. The germline V gene encodes CDR1 GTSNPN and CDR2 SVGIG (reference sequence). This CDR3 comprises 17 residues. The CDR3 nucleotides are TGTGCCTGGAGCGCAGACAGGGCTGATTATAGCAATCAGCCCCAGCATTTT. Its protein product is CAWSADRADYSNQPQHF.

This chain links TRBV30 with TRBJ2-2; possibly TRBD2 for D (5 bases). Germline CDR1 is GTSNPN and CDR2 is SVGIG (reference sequence). V was pared by 0 bases and J by 1 base, with 9 bases between. The CDR3 length is 15 residues. CDR3: CAWSVKRLNTGELFF. CDR3 in DNA: TGTGCCTGGAGTGTAAAGCGGCTGAACACCGGGGAGCTGTTTTTT.

The chain has TRBV7-2 and TRBJ1-1, with D possibly TRBD1 on 5 matching bases. V was clipped by 5 bases and J by 3 bases, with 10 bases between them. The CDR3 is made up of 13 amino acids. From germline, CDR1 is SGHTA and CDR2 FQGNSA. The CDR3 protein is CASSPTRDTEAFF. CDR3 coding DNA: TGTGCCAGCAGCCCAACCAGGGACACTGAAGCTTTCTTT.

The chain combines TRBV14 with TRBJ2-1; unclear D gene. This CDR3 has 14 residues. The germline V and J ends were trimmed by 0 bases and 8 bases, with 11 bases remaining between them. Germline CDR1 is SGHDN and CDR2 is FVKESK. The CDR3 region has the DNA TGTGCCAGCAGCCAAGACCTGCTTTCGGATGAGCAGTTCTTC. Translated, it gives CASSQDLLSDEQFF.